The T cell receptor (beta chain) described here comes from a study of monozygotic twins with inflammatory bowel disease. Whole-study findings and limits: Possibly because of limited power, concordant and discordant twins showed no difference in repertoire similarity.

With the 5' RACE reads reprocessed, TCRdb shows one record per CDR3 protein and no DNA. In all, the sample yields about 160,000 distinct CDR3 sequences. On this clonotype itself: Its matching antigen is unknown.

Germline CDR1 reads WNHNN; CDR2 reads SYGVQD (reference sequence). The length of the CDR3 is 14 residues. The sequencing sample was made of blood. The rearrangement joins TRBV10-1 to TRBJ1-1; the TCRdb call, TRBD1, lacks DNA for checking. The TCR was taken from a human donor with ulcerative colitis or Crohn's disease, or a healthy co-twin of an affected twin (not recorded which). CDR3 protein: CASSESGTTTEAFF.